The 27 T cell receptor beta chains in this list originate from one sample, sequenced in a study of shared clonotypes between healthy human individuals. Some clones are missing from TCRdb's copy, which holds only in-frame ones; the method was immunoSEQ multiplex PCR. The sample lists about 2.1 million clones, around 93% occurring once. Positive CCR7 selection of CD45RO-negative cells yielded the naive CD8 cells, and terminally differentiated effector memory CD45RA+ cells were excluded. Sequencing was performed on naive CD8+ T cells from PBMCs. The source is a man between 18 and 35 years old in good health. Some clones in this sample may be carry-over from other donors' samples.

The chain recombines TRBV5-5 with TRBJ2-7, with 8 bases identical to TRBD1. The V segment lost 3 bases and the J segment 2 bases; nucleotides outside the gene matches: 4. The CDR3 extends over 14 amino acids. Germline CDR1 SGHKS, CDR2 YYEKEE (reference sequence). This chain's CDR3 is CASSWTGNTYEQYF. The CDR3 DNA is TGTGCCAGCAGCTGGACAGGGAATACCTACGAGCAGTACTTC.

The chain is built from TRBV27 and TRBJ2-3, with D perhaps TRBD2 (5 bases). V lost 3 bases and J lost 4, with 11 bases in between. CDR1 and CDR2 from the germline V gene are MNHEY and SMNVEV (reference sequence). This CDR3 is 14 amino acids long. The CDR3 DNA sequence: TGTGCCAGCAGTTTGTACGGGATCCCAGATACGCAGTATTTT. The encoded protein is CASSLYGIPDTQYF.

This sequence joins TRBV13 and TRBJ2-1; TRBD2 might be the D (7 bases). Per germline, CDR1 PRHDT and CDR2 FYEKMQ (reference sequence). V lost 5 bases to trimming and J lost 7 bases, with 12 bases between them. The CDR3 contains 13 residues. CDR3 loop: CASSTEGGNEQFF. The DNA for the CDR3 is TGTGCCAGCAGCACGGAGGGGGGGAATGAGCAGTTCTTC.

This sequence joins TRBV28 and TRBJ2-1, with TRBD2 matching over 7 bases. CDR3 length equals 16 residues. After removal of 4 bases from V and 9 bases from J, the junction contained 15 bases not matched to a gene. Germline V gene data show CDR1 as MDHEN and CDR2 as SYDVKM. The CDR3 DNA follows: TGTGCCAGCAGTTCCCCGTCTAGCGGCCTTAGGGTTGAGCAGTTCTTC. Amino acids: CASSSPSSGLRVEQFF.

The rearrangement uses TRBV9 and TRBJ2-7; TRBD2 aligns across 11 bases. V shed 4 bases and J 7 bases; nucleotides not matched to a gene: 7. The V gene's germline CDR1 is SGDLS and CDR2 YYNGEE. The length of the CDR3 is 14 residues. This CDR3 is CASSLSGGVVEQYF. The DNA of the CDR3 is TGTGCCAGCAGCCTTAGCGGGGGGGTAGTGGAGCAGTACTTC.

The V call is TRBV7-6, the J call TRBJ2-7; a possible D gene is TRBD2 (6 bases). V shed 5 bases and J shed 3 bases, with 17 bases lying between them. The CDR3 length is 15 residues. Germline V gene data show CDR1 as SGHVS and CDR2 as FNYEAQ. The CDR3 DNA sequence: TGTGCCAGCAGCGTTAACCGACTAGGGTACTACGAGCAGTACTTC. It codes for CASSVNRLGYYEQYF.

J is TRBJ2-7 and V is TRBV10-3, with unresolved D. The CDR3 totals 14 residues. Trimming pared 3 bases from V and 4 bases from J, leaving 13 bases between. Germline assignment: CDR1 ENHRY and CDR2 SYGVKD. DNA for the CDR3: TGTGCCATCAGTGACTACAAGACCCTATACGAGCAGTACTTC. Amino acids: CAISDYKTLYEQYF.

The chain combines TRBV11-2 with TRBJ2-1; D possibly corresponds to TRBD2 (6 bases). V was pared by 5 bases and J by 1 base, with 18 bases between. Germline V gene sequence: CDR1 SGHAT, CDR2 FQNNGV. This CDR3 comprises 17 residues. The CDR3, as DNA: TGTGCCAGCAGCCTCCCTCGGGGGAGGTCGTCCTACAATGAGCAGTTCTTC. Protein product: CASSLPRGRSSYNEQFF.

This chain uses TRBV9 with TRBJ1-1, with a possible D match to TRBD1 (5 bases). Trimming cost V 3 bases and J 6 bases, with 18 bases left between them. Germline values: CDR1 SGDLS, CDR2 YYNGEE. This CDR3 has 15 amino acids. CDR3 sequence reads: CASSGLRMGEAEAFF. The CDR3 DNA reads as TGTGCCAGCAGCGGGCTCCGGATGGGGGAGGCTGAAGCTTTCTTT.

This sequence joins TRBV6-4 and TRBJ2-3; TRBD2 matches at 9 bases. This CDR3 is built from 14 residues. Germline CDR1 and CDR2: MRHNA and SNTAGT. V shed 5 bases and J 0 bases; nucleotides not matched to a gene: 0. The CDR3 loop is CASSTSGSTDTQYF. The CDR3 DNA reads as TGTGCCAGCAGTACTAGCGGGAGCACAGATACGCAGTATTTT.

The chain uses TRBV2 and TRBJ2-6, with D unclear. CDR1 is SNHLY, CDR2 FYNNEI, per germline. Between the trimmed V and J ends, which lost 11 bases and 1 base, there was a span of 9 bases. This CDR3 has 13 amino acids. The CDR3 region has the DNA TGTGCCGCGCCAACATCTGGGGCCAACGTCCTGACTTTC. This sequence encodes CAAPTSGANVLTF.

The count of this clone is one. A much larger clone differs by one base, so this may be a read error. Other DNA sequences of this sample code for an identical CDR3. CDR3: CASSFSYEQYF. In DNA form, the CDR3 reads TGTGCCAGCAGCTTTTCCTACGAGCAGTACTTC. The chain couples TRBV28 to TRBJ2-7; D remains ambiguous. Trimming shortened V by 6 bases and J by 1 base, and 4 bases separated the two germline ends. This CDR3 region has 11 residues. The germline V gene encodes CDR1 MDHEN and CDR2 SYDVKM.

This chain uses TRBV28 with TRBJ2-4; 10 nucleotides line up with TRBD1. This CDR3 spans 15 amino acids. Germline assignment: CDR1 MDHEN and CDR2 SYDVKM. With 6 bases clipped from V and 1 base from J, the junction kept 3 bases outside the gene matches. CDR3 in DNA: TGTGCCAGCAGCTCGGACAGGGGGGCCAAAAACATTCAGTACTTC. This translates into CASSSDRGAKNIQYF.

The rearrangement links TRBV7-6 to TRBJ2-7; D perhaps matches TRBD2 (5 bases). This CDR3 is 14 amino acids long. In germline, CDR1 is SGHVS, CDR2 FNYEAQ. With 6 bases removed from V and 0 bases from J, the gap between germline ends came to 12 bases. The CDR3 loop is CASSPITSSYEQYF. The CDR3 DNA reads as TGTGCCAGCAGTCCGATTACTAGCTCCTACGAGCAGTACTTC.

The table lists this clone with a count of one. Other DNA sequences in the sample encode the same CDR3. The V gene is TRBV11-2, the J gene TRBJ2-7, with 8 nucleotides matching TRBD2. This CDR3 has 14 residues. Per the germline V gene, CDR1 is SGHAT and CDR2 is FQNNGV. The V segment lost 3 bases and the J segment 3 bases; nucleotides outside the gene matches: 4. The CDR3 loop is CASSFGTSSYEQYF. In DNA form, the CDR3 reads TGTGCCAGCAGCTTCGGGACTAGTAGCTACGAGCAGTACTTC.

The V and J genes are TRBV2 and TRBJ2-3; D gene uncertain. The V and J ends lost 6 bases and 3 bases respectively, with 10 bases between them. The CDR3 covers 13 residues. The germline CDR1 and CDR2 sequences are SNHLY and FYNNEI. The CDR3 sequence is CASRERTTDTQYF. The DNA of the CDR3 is TGTGCCAGCAGAGAGCGAACGACAGATACGCAGTATTTT.

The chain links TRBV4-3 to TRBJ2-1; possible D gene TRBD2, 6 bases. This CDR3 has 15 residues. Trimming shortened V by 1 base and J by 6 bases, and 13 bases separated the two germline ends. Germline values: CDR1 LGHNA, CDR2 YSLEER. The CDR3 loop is CASSQGRGWGNEQFF. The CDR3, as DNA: TGCGCCAGCAGCCAAGGCCGGGGGTGGGGCAATGAGCAGTTCTTC.

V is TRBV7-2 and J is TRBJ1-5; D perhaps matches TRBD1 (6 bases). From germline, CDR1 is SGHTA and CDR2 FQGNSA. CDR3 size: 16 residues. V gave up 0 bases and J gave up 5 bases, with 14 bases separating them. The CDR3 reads CASSLASDRFYQPQHF. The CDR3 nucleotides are TGTGCCAGCAGCTTAGCTTCTGACAGGTTTTATCAGCCCCAGCATTTT.

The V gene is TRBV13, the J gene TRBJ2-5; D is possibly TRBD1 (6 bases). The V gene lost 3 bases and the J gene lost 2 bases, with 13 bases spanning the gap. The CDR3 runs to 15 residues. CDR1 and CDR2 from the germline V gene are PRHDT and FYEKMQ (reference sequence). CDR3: CASSFLGQGQETQYF. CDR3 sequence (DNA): TGTGCCAGCAGCTTTCTCGGCCAGGGGCAAGAGACCCAGTACTTC.

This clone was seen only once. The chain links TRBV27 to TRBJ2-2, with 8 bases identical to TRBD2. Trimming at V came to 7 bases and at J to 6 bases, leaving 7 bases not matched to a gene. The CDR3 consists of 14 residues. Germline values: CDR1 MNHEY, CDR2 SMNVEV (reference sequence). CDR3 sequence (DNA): TGTGCCAGCACCCACGGGGGGGGCGCCGGGGAGCTGTTTTTT. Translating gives CASTHGGGAGELFF.

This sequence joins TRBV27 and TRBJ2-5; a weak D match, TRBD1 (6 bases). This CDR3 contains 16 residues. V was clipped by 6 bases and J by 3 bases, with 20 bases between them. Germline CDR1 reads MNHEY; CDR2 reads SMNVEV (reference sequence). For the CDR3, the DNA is TGTGCCAGCAGCTGGACCCCCGGGACAAAAAAAGAGACCCAGTACTTC. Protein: CASSWTPGTKKETQYF.

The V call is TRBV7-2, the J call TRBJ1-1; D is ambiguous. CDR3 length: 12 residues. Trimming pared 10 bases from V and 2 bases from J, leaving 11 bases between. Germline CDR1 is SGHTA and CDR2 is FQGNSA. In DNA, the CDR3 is TGTGCCACCTCTTGGGGTAACACTGAAGCTTTCTTT. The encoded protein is CATSWGNTEAFF. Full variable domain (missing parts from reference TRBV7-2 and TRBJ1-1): GAGVSQSPSNKVTEKGKDVELRCDPISGHTALYWYRQSLGQGLEFLIYFQGNSAPDKSGLPSDRFSAERTGGSVSTLTIQRTQQEDSAVYLCATSWGNTEAFFGQGTRLTVV.

This CDR3 reads CSVRGGQGFYEQYF. The CDR3 DNA reads TGCAGCGTGAGGGGGGGACAGGGTTTCTACGAGCAGTACTTC. The chain links TRBV29-1 to TRBJ2-7, with TRBD1 matching over 9 bases. With V trimmed by 6 bases and J by 3 bases, 9 bases remained unmatched. This CDR3 contains 14 residues. Germline V gene sequence: CDR1 SQVTM, CDR2 ANQGSEA.

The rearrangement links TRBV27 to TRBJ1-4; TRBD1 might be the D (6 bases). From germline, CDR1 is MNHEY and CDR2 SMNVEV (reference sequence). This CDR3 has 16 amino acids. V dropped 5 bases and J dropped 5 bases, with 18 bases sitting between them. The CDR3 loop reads CASSPKDGGRNEKLFF. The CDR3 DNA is TGTGCCAGCAGTCCGAAAGACGGGGGGCGAAATGAAAAACTGTTTTTT.

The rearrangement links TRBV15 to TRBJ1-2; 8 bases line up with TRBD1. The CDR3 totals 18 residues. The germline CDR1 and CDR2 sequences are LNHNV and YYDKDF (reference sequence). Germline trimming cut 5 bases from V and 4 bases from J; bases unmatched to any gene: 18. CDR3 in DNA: TGTGCCACCAGCGATGGGTTCGAGGGAGGACAGGGCGCCTATGGCTACACCTTC. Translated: CATSDGFEGGQGAYGYTF.

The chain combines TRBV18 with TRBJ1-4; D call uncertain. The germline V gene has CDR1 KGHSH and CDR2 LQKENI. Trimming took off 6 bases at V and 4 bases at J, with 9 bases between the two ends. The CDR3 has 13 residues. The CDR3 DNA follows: TGTGCCAGCTCTCCTGAATTTAATGAAAAACTGTTTTTT. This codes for CASSPEFNEKLFF.

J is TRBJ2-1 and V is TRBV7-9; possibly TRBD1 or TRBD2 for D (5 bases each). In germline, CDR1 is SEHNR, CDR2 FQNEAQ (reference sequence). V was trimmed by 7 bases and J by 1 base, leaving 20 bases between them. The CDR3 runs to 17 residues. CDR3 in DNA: TGTGCCAGCAACGACCAGGGCCGGGGCCTTTCCTACAATGAGCAGTTCTTC. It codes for CASNDQGRGLSYNEQFF.